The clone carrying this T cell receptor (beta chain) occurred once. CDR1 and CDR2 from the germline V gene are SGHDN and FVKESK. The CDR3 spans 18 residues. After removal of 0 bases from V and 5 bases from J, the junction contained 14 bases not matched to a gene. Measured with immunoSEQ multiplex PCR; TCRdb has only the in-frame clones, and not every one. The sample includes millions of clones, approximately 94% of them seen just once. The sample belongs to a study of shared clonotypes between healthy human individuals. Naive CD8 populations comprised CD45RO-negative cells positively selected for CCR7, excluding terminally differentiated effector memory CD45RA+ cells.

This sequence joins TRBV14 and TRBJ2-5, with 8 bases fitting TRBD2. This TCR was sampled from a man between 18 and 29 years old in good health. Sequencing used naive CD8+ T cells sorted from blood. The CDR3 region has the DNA TGTGCCAGCAGCCAAGATTCGGCTAGCGGGCCGCTTTGGGAGACCCAGTACTTC. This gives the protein CASSQDSASGPLWETQYF.